The T cell receptor beta chain under discussion was sequenced for a study of T-cell memory formation after mild COVID-19. Study-level points and caveats: Memory from before infection featured some responding clones, which suggests cross-reactive memory joined. Among clones contracting day 15 to 85, CD4/CD8 was balanced, whereas later expanders leaned CD4+.

TCRdb recomputed calls from the 5' RACE reads with MiXCR, one row per CDR3 protein. Of roughly 110,000 distinct CDR3 sequences listed, about a fifth are singletons. This clonotype was detected only a few times. As yet, its antigen is unknown. Trimming cost V 2 bases and J 0 bases, with 9 bases left between them. This CDR3 region has 14 residues. Germline assignment: CDR1 SGHRS and CDR2 YFSETQ. This receptor was obtained from a man aged 18 to 29 who had mild COVID-19 (a few samples of this study predate the infection). Cell type and time point are not known. The genes are TRBV5-1 and TRBJ2-7, with D unclear. Sequencing was carried out using PBMCs or a T cell subset sorted from them (not recorded which). The CDR3 loop reads CASSLTGPSYEQYF. CDR3 in DNA: TGCGCCAGCAGCTTAACCGGGCCCTCCTACGAGCAGTACTTC.